The following is a TCR beta chain sequence with its context. Its antigen is not yet known. Nothing much larger sits one base from this clone, and base qualities are not available. All donors were healthy Caucasians. The twin cohort comprised three pairs of female monozygotic twins, all aged roughly 18 to 29 years. Positive isolation kits from Invitrogen were used to isolate CD4+ and CD8+ T cell populations. This sample stems from a study of identical twins (dated by TCRdb to the mid-2010s). In the study overall: The study deep-sequenced TCR alpha and beta repertoires from monozygotic twins, unrelated adults of various ages and cord blood to test whether fetal clonotypes persist. To rule out contamination, replicate twin experiments were performed at different times with different library preparation protocols. What the work shows at the level of the full study, not this receptor alone: Recombination models systematically underestimated out-of-frame TCR alpha sharing in monozygotic twins but agreed with sharing between unrelated individuals. Out-of-frame TCR alpha sequences shared between twins showed an excess of low generation-probability sequences compared with coincidental sharing between unrelated individuals. Invariant T cells such as MAIT and iNKT could partly confound zero-insertion analyses, although diverse VJ usage argued against such confounding for most clonotypes. Excess twin sharing in beta out-of-frame sequences was weaker because fewer shared sequences lowered the signal-to-noise ratio. Because the same donors could not be followed over many years, the conclusions relied on cross-sectional statistical analysis. Fewer insertions were carried by abundant cord blood beta clonotypes, a similar but weaker trend appeared in young adult naive repertoires, and no such trend appeared in memory repertoires.

There are 15 amino acids in the CDR3, from cysteine to phenylalanine inclusive. The sequence is cut down to CDR3 DNA, 45 bases in frame from base 1. From V the trimming removes 3 bases and from J it removes 1 base, while the gene matches leave 9 bases of the junction unaccounted for. Via the germline V gene (reference sequence), CDR1 is DFQATT and CDR2 SNEGSKA. The library was prepared using 5' RACE. Reads for this sample came from an Illumina HiSeq 2000. Template switching introduced a universal primer binding site; the final cDNA contained a unique molecular identifier, enabling accurate counting of TCR cDNA molecules. Specific primers in the conserved constant-segment region were used to synthesize first-strand cDNA for the TCR alpha and beta chains. To control for contamination, each cDNA library was double barcoded with a SMART-Mk sample barcode plus Illumina barcodes. TruSeq adapter sequences along with Illumina sample barcodes were introduced in two successive PCR steps. TCR alpha and beta cDNA libraries were sequenced on the Illumina HiSeq platform with custom primers. The original methods were these. MiGEC processed the raw reads to extract unique molecular identifiers, while MiXCR was used to determine the CDR3 positions. For each individual, recombination models were inferred using an EM algorithm with the repgenHMM and IGoR tools. Shared clonotypes were analyzed with the tcR package in R, and sharing was normalized by the product of cloneset sizes. To study raw recombination free of thymic and clonal selection effects, out-of-frame nonproductive sequences were analyzed. TCRdb's own reprocessing of the public reads used fastp at Q25 and MiXCR and kept productive beta chains. Rows with one shared CDR3 protein collapse into an entry with the most common genes and DNA. The V and J calls follow TCRdb's processing rather than the paper's. Present in this sample are 400,000 to 600,000 distinct CDR3 sequences, 20% to 25% of which were seen just once. 0.48% of the sample belongs to the ten largest clones.

The same specimen was also included in a second study, on yellow fever vaccine responses in identical twins. The second investigation adds: According to the authors, in identical twins the way T cells responded to vaccination appeared partly convergent and partly personalized. In the study, vaccine-responding T cell clones were precisely tracked in identical twins.

The clonotype originates from a young woman in good health. Recombination linked TRBV20-1 to TRBJ2-7, and TRBD2 aligns with 7 junction nucleotides. The specimen sequenced was CD4+ T cells sorted from blood. The CDR3: CSARPSGTKSYEQYF. The DNA sequence reads TGCAGTGCTAGGCCTTCCGGGACTAAATCCTACGAGCAGTACTTC.